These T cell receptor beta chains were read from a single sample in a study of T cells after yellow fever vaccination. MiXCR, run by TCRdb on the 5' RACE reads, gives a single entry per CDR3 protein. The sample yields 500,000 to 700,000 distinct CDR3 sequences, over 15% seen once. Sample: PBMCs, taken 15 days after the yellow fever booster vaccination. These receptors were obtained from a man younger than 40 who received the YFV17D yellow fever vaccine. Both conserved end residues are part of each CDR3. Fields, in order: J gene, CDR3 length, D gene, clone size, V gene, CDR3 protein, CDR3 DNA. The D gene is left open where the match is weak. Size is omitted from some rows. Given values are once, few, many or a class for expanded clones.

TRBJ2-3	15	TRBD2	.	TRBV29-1	CSVAGLAGYTDTQYF	TGCAGCGTTGCCGGACTAGCGGGATACACAGATACGCAGTATTTT
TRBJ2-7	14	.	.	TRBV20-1	CSASDPGQSYEQYF	TGCAGTGCTAGCGACCCGGGCCAGTCTTACGAGCAGTACTTC
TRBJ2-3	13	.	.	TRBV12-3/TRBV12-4	CASSHSTGDTQYF	TGTGCCAGCAGCCACTCCACCGGAGATACGCAGTATTTT
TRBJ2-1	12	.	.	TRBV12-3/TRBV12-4	CASRPNPGTQFF	TGTGCCAGCAGACCGAACCCCGGGACCCAGTTCTTC
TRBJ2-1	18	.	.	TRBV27	CASSSGWAGTPSHNEQFF	TGTGCCAGCAGTTCAGGTTGGGCCGGGACACCGAGCCACAATGAGCAGTTCTTC
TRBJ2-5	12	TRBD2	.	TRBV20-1	CSCGGSQETQYF	TGCAGTTGCGGGGGGTCCCAAGAGACCCAGTACTTC
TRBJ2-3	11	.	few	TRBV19	CASTGTDTQYF	TGTGCCAGTACGGGCACAGATACGCAGTATTTT
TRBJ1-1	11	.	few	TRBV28	CASSRYTEAFF	TGTGCCAGCAGCAGGTACACTGAAGCTTTCTTT
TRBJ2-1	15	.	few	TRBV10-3	CAISDQRPTYNEQFF	TGTGCCATCAGTGATCAGAGGCCCACCTACAATGAGCAGTTCTTC
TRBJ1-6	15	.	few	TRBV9	CASSVRQDYNSPLHF	TGTGCCAGCAGCGTCCGACAGGACTATAATTCACCCCTCCACTTT
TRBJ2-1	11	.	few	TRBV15	CATSRDNEQFF	TGTGCCACCAGCAGAGATAATGAGCAGTTCTTC
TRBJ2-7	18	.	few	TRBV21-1	CASSKGPLGSGRFYEQYF	TGTGCCAGCAGCAAAGGTCCCCTAGGTAGCGGGAGATTCTACGAGCAGTACTTC
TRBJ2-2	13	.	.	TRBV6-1	CASRPRSTGELFF	TGTGCCAGCAGACCAAGGAGCACCGGGGAGCTGTTTTTT
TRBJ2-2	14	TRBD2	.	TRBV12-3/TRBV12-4	CASCSGRGTGELFF	TGTGCCAGCTGTAGCGGGAGAGGCACCGGGGAGCTGTTTTTT
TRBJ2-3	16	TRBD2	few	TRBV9	CASSDGAAGVQDTQYF	TGTGCCAGCAGTGACGGGGCAGCGGGAGTGCAAGATACGCAGTATTTT
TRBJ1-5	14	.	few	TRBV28	CASSAGQRIHPQHF	TGTGCCAGCAGCGCTGGACAGAGGATCCACCCCCAGCATTTT
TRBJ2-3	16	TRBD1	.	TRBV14	CASSQEGTGARDTQYF	TGTGCCAGCAGCCAAGAGGGGACAGGGGCTCGGGATACGCAGTATTTT
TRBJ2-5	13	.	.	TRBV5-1	CASSLGYKETQYF	TGCGCCAGCAGCTTGGGGTATAAAGAGACCCAGTACTTC
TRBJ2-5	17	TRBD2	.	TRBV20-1	CSARDNRGGTQQETQYF	TGCAGTGCTAGAGATAACCGGGGGGGGACCCAGCAAGAGACCCAGTACTTC
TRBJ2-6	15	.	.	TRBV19	CASSMGPSGANVLTF	TGTGCCAGTAGTATGGGGCCTAGCGGGGCCAACGTCCTGACTTTC
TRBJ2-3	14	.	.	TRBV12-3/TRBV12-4	CASSYSTRTDTQYF	TGTGCCAGCAGTTACTCGACTCGCACAGATACGCAGTATTTT
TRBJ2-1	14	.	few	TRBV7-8	CASSLAGVSNEQFF	TGTGCCAGCAGCTTAGCGGGAGTGAGCAATGAGCAGTTCTTC
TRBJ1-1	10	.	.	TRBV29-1	CSASWNEAFF	TGCAGCGCCTCTTGGAACGAAGCTTTCTTT
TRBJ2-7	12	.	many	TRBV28	CASASGMGEQYF	TGTGCCAGCGCCTCGGGCATGGGGGAGCAGTACTTC
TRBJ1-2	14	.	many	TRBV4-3	CASSQERTAYGYTF	TGCGCCAGCAGCCAAGAGAGGACAGCCTATGGCTACACCTTC
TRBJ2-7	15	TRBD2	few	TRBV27	CASTQRGGRGYEQYF	TGTGCCAGCACCCAGCGGGGAGGACGCGGCTACGAGCAGTACTTC
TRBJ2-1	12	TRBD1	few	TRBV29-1	CSVTGTGREQFF	TGCAGCGTAACCGGGACAGGGAGGGAGCAGTTCTTC
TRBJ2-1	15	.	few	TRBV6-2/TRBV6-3	CASSYSQSSYNEQFF	TGTGCCAGCAGTTACTCGCAGAGCTCCTACAATGAGCAGTTCTTC
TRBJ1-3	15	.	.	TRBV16	CASSLAPNSGNTIYF	TGTGCCAGCAGCCTCGCACCCAACTCTGGAAACACCATATATTTT
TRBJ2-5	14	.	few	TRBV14	CASSLPPGQETQYF	TGTGCCAGCAGCCTCCCGCCAGGCCAAGAGACCCAGTACTTC
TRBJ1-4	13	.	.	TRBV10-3	CATAGLNNEKLFF	TGTGCCACCGCGGGACTCAATAATGAAAAACTGTTTTTT
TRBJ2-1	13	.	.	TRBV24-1	CATTGQTYNEQFF	TGTGCCACCACGGGACAAACCTACAATGAGCAGTTCTTC
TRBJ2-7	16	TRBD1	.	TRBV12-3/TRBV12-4	CASSGLPGTGAYEQYF	TGTGCCAGCAGCGGGCTCCCCGGGACAGGGGCCTACGAGCAGTACTTC
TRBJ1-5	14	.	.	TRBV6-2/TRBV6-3	CASSRQQVNQPQHF	TGTGCCAGCAGTAGGCAGCAAGTCAATCAGCCCCAGCATTTT
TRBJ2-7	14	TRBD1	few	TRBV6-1	CASSPQGVQYEQYF	TGTGCCAGCAGTCCCCAGGGGGTCCAGTACGAGCAGTACTTC